Each of the 3 T cell receptor beta chains below was sequenced from the same sample in a study of blood T cell repertoires in COVID-19. Profiled with immunoSEQ multiplex PCR; TCRdb holds only in-frame clones, not every one. The table includes 15,000 to 20,000 clones, about 91% detected once. The sample comprised peripheral blood. Source of these receptors: a human donor in a cohort sampled during active COVID-19.

This clone occurred once. The V and J genes are TRBV28 and TRBJ1-3, with 9 bases aligning to TRBD1. Germline V gives CDR1 MDHEN, CDR2 SYDVKM. Trimming took 2 bases from V and 7 from J; bases not matched to a gene: 3. This CDR3 spans 14 amino acids. This CDR3 reads CASSLGQGWNTIYF. DNA for the CDR3: TGTGCCAGCAGTTTAGGACAGGGGTGGAACACCATATATTTT.

The V call is TRBV7-6, the J call TRBJ1-3, with D perhaps TRBD1 (5 bases). V shed 5 bases and J shed 0 bases, with 14 bases lying between them. CDR3 length: 16 residues. CDR1 is SGHVS and CDR2 is FNYEAQ in the germline V gene. Here the CDR3 reads CASSVDTGPSGNTIYF. The DNA for the CDR3 is TGTGCCAGCAGCGTCGACACAGGACCCTCTGGAAACACCATATATTTT.

The V gene is TRBV19, the J gene TRBJ1-1; no clear D. V lost 5 bases and J lost 1, with 8 bases in between. Per the germline V gene, CDR1 is LNHDA and CDR2 is SQIVND (reference sequence). The CDR3 totals 13 residues. For the CDR3, the DNA is TGTGCCAGTAGTCTTCGCGGGAACACTGAAGCTTTCTTT. It encodes CASSLRGNTEAFF.